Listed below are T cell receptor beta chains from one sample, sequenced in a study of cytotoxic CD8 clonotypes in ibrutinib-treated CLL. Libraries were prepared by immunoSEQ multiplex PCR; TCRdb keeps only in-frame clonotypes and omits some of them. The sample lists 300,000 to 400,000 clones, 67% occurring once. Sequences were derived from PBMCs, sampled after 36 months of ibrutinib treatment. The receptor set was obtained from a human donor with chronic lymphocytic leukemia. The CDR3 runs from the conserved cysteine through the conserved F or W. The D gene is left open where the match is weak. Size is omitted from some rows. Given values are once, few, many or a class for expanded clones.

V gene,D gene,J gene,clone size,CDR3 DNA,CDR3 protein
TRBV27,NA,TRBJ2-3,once,TGTGCCAGCAGTTTCCTCCAAACTAGTTCCTCTCCTACAGATACGCAGTATTTT,CASSFLQTSSSPTDTQYF
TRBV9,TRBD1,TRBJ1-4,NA,TGTGCCAGCAGCGTAGGAGGGGGCTCTGAAAAACTGTTTTTT,CASSVGGGSEKLFF
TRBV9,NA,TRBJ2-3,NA,TGTGCCAGCAGCGTAGATAGCGGAGGCGCAGATACGCAGTATTTT,CASSVDSGGADTQYF
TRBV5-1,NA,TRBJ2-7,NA,TGCGCCAGCAGCTTGACAGGTCTCCACGAGCAGTACTTC,CASSLTGLHEQYF
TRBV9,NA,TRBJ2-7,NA,TGTGCCAGCAGCGTAGTGTCAGGGGCAACCTACGAGCAGTACTTC,CASSVVSGATYEQYF
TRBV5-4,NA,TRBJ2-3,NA,TGTGCCAGCAGCTTGGTGACTACTAGCACAGATACGCAGTATTTT,CASSLVTTSTDTQYF
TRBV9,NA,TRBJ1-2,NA,TGTGCCAGCAGCGTAGAGGTAGACGGGGGCCCATCTGGGGGCTACACCTTC,CASSVEVDGGPSGGYTF
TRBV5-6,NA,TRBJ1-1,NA,TGTGCCAGCAGCTTGGCATGGCCCATGAACACTGAAGCTTTCTTT,CASSLAWPMNTEAFF
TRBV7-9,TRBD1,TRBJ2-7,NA,TGTGCCAGCAGCCCAAGTACAGGGGTAAGCTCCTACGAGCAGTACTTC,CASSPSTGVSSYEQYF
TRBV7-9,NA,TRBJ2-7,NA,TGTGCCAGCAGCGCACCAGGGACCTACGAGCAGTACTTC,CASSAPGTYEQYF
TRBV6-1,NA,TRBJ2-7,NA,TGTGCCAGCAGTGATCTGCCTGGGGGTCCCTCCTACGAGCAGTACTTC,CASSDLPGGPSYEQYF
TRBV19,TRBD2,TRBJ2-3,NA,TGTGCCAGTAGTATTTCAAGGATGGCGGGAGGGCGGCCAGATACGCAGTATTTT,CASSISRMAGGRPDTQYF
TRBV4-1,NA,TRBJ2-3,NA,TGCGCCAGCAGCCCCACCCGGGCAGATACGCAGTATTTT,CASSPTRADTQYF
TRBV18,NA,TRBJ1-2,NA,TGTGCCAGCTCACCCGCCGCGGTGCTCTATGGCTACACCTTC,CASSPAAVLYGYTF
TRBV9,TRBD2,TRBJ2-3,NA,TGTGCCAGCAGCGTATTAGCGGGAGGGACAGATACGCAGTATTTT,CASSVLAGGTDTQYF
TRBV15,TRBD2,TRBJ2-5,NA,TGTGCCACCAGCAGAGGCGCTGCGGGAGGGGGCGAGACCCAGTACTTC,CATSRGAAGGGETQYF
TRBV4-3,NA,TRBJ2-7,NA,TGCGCCAGCAGCCGAACGGACAGTCTACCCTACGAGCAGTACTTC,CASSRTDSLPYEQYF
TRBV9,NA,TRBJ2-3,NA,TGTGCCAGCGGGGACAGCACAGATACGCAGTATTTT,CASGDSTDTQYF
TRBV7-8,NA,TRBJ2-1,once,TGTGCCAGCAGCTTAGGTCCCACAGGGCCCTACAATGAGCAGTTCTTC,CASSLGPTGPYNEQFF
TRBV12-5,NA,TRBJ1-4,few,TGTGCTAGTGGGATCGGGACATTGGAAAAACTGTTTTTT,CASGIGTLEKLFF
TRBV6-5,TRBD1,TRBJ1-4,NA,TGTGCCAGCAGTAAACAGGGGGTTAATGAAAAACTGTTTTTT,CASSKQGVNEKLFF
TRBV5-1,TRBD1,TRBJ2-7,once,TGCGCCAGCAGCTTGAGGACAGGGGATGACGAGCAGTACTTC,CASSLRTGDDEQYF
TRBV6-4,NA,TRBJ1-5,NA,TGTGCCAGCAGTGACGGGGCTAGCAATCAGCCCCAGCATTTT,CASSDGASNQPQHF
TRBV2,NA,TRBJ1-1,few,TGTGCCAGCAGTGTAGAATCTTGGTCAGGGTATGACACTGAAGCTTTCTTT,CASSVESWSGYDTEAFF
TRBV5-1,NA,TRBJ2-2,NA,TGCGCCAGCAGCGCGGGGGACAATGTAAGGGCCGGGGAGCTGTTTTTT,CASSAGDNVRAGELFF
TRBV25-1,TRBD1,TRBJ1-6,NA,TGTGCCAGCAGTGAGGGGACAGGGGTATCACCCCTCCACTTT,CASSEGTGVSPLHF
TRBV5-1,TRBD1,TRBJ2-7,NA,TGCGCCAGCAGCTGGGACAGGGACTCCGAGCAGTACTTC,CASSWDRDSEQYF
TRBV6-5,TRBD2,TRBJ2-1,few,TGTGCCAGCAGTTACTCGCATAGCGGGACACGGCGAGAGCAGTTCTTC,CASSYSHSGTRREQFF
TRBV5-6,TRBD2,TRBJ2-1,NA,TGTGCCACCTATTTCGGGGGGGCGTTTAATGAGCAGTTCTTC,CATYFGGAFNEQFF
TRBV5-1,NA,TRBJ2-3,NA,TGCGCCAGCCAGGGCCAGGGGGGCGCAGATACGCAGTATTTT,CASQGQGGADTQYF
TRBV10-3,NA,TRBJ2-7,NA,TGTGCCATCAGTGAGACGTTAGACGAGCAGTACTTC,CAISETLDEQYF
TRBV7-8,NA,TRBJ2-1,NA,TGTGCCAGCAGCTTAGTCGTTTTACCCCCGGATGAGCAGTTCTTC,CASSLVVLPPDEQFF
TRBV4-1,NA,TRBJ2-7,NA,TGCGCCAGCAGCCAAGTATGGGGGACGTCCTACGAGCAGTACTTC,CASSQVWGTSYEQYF